This is a list of T cell receptor beta chains from one sample in a study of cytomegalovirus exposure and HLA in healthy donors. Profiling relied on immunoSEQ multiplex PCR, and the TCRdb table lists in-frame clones only, not all of them. Of under 300,000 clones in the sample, about 81% were seen once. Sequenced material: PBMCs. These receptors originate from a woman aged 60-75 years in good health and CMV-seropositive. The CDR3 runs from the conserved cysteine through the conserved F or W. Fields, in order: V gene, clone size, J gene, D gene, CDR3 DNA, CDR3 protein. The D gene is left open where the match is weak. Clone size is not always given. Where it is, it says once, few, many or a class for expanded clones.

v_call: TRBV18
clone_size: NA
j_call: TRBJ2-3
d_call: TRBD2
cdr3_nt: TGTGCCAGCTCATCGGGACTAGCGGGAGTATCAGATACGCAGTATTTT
cdr3_aa: CASSSGLAGVSDTQYF

v_call: TRBV5-1
clone_size: NA
j_call: TRBJ2-3
d_call: NA
cdr3_nt: TGCGCCAGCAGCTTGGGAGCGGCCCGGGTGTCAGATACGCAGTATTTT
cdr3_aa: CASSLGAARVSDTQYF

v_call: TRBV12-5
clone_size: NA
j_call: TRBJ2-7
d_call: NA
cdr3_nt: TGTGCTAGTGGTTTGGTAGGTTTTGGGGGGAGATTAGGCTACGAGCAGTACTTC
cdr3_aa: CASGLVGFGGRLGYEQYF

v_call: TRBV28
clone_size: NA
j_call: TRBJ2-3
d_call: TRBD1
cdr3_nt: TGTGCCAGCGGGGGACAGGGTCTGGGGACAGATACGCAGTATTTT
cdr3_aa: CASGGQGLGTDTQYF

v_call: TRBV4-2
clone_size: NA
j_call: TRBJ2-7
d_call: TRBD1
cdr3_nt: TGTGCCAGCAGCCAAGATCTCAGGAGGGGACAGGGGGCGCGAGAGCAGTACTTC
cdr3_aa: CASSQDLRRGQGAREQYF

v_call: TRBV6-1
clone_size: NA
j_call: TRBJ2-1
d_call: NA
cdr3_nt: TGTGCCAGCAGTGAAGCGACAGTACTTTACAATGAGCAGTTCTTC
cdr3_aa: CASSEATVLYNEQFF

v_call: TRBV5-1
clone_size: once
j_call: TRBJ1-6
d_call: NA
cdr3_nt: TGCGCCAGCAGCTTACGGGCCTCGGGGAGGTATTCACCCCTCCACTTT
cdr3_aa: CASSLRASGRYSPLHF

v_call: TRBV4-1
clone_size: NA
j_call: TRBJ1-5
d_call: NA
cdr3_nt: TGCGCCAGCAGCCAAGATCGCGTGACAGCCCGACATTTT
cdr3_aa: CASSQDRVTARHF

v_call: TRBV19
clone_size: NA
j_call: TRBJ2-7
d_call: NA
cdr3_nt: TGTGCCAGTAGTATATTAAGAGGGAACGAGCAGTACTTC
cdr3_aa: CASSILRGNEQYF

v_call: TRBV18
clone_size: NA
j_call: TRBJ2-1
d_call: TRBD1
cdr3_nt: TGTGCCAGCTCACTGGACAGGGGGCTTATCAATGAGCAGTTCTTC
cdr3_aa: CASSLDRGLINEQFF

v_call: TRBV11-1
clone_size: NA
j_call: TRBJ2-1
d_call: TRBD2
cdr3_nt: TGTGCCAGCAGCTTAGGTGGACTAGTGAGTGAGCAGTTCTTC
cdr3_aa: CASSLGGLVSEQFF

v_call: TRBV5-5
clone_size: NA
j_call: TRBJ1-2
d_call: NA
cdr3_nt: TGTGCCAGCAGCGCCCCGGGATCCCTCTATGGCTACACCTTC
cdr3_aa: CASSAPGSLYGYTF

v_call: TRBV5-1
clone_size: NA
j_call: TRBJ2-3
d_call: TRBD2
cdr3_nt: TGCGCCAGCAGCCAGGACGGGACTAGAAATATAGATACGCAGTATTTT
cdr3_aa: CASSQDGTRNIDTQYF

v_call: TRBV10-1
clone_size: few
j_call: TRBJ2-1
d_call: TRBD2
cdr3_nt: TGCGCCAGCAGTGAAGACGGGAGGGCCCCAGGGCAGTTCTTC
cdr3_aa: CASSEDGRAPGQFF

v_call: TRBV4-1
clone_size: NA
j_call: TRBJ2-2
d_call: TRBD1
cdr3_nt: TGCGCCAGCAGCCAACCTAGGCCAGGGACAGGGGGTCCCGGGGAGCTGTTTTTT
cdr3_aa: CASSQPRPGTGGPGELFF

v_call: TRBV6-5
clone_size: NA
j_call: TRBJ1-2
d_call: NA
cdr3_nt: TGTGCCAGCAAACCGGGACACCACTATGGCTACACCTTC
cdr3_aa: CASKPGHHYGYTF

v_call: TRBV10-3
clone_size: NA
j_call: TRBJ2-5
d_call: NA
cdr3_nt: TGTGCCATCAGTGAGTCCCGAGTAGAGACCCAGTACTTC
cdr3_aa: CAISESRVETQYF

v_call: TRBV19
clone_size: NA
j_call: TRBJ2-1
d_call: TRBD1
cdr3_nt: TGTGCCAGTAGCCCAATCGACAGGGGCACTCGGGATGAGCAGTTCTTC
cdr3_aa: CASSPIDRGTRDEQFF

v_call: TRBV19
clone_size: NA
j_call: TRBJ1-5
d_call: TRBD1
cdr3_nt: TGTGCCACTAGACAGGGATCCAACTACTTGCAGCCCCAGCATTTT
cdr3_aa: CATRQGSNYLQPQHF

v_call: TRBV14
clone_size: NA
j_call: TRBJ1-2
d_call: NA
cdr3_nt: TGTGCCAGCAGCCAAGATTACAGGGTCTATGGCTACACCTTC
cdr3_aa: CASSQDYRVYGYTF

v_call: TRBV2
clone_size: NA
j_call: TRBJ2-3
d_call: NA
cdr3_nt: TGTGCCAGCAGTGAAGAAGCGGGTCACACAGATACGCAGTATTTT
cdr3_aa: CASSEEAGHTDTQYF

v_call: TRBV5-5
clone_size: NA
j_call: TRBJ2-1
d_call: TRBD1
cdr3_nt: TGTGCCAGCAGCTTGGGACAGGGAAGATACAATGAGCAGTTCTTC
cdr3_aa: CASSLGQGRYNEQFF

v_call: TRBV6-1
clone_size: NA
j_call: TRBJ2-2
d_call: NA
cdr3_nt: TGTGCCAGCAGTGATTCCCCGACCGGGGAGCTGTTTTTT
cdr3_aa: CASSDSPTGELFF

v_call: TRBV9
clone_size: NA
j_call: TRBJ1-1
d_call: NA
cdr3_nt: TGTGCCAGCAGCGTCGCCTTGACCCCGCCTAGGAACACTGAAGCTTTCTTT
cdr3_aa: CASSVALTPPRNTEAFF

v_call: TRBV7-2
clone_size: NA
j_call: TRBJ2-2
d_call: TRBD2
cdr3_nt: TGTGCCAGCAGCTTCTTAGCGGGAGACACCGGGGAGCTGTTTTTT
cdr3_aa: CASSFLAGDTGELFF

v_call: TRBV10-1
clone_size: NA
j_call: TRBJ2-7
d_call: TRBD1
cdr3_nt: TGCGCCAGCAGTGGAGACAGGGGCCGTTCCTACGAGCAGTACTTC
cdr3_aa: CASSGDRGRSYEQYF

v_call: TRBV29-1
clone_size: NA
j_call: TRBJ2-4
d_call: NA
cdr3_nt: TGCAGCGTTGTTTCACAGAAAAACATTCAGTACTTC
cdr3_aa: CSVVSQKNIQYF

v_call: TRBV27
clone_size: NA
j_call: TRBJ2-5
d_call: TRBD2
cdr3_nt: TGTGCCAGCAGTCCCCCCCCGGGACTAGCGGAAGAGACCCAGTACTTC
cdr3_aa: CASSPPPGLAEETQYF

v_call: TRBV5-1
clone_size: NA
j_call: TRBJ2-1
d_call: TRBD2
cdr3_nt: TGCGCCAGCAGTGATCTGTCCAGCGGGAGCGATGAGCAGTTCTTC
cdr3_aa: CASSDLSSGSDEQFF

v_call: TRBV18
clone_size: NA
j_call: TRBJ2-4
d_call: TRBD2
cdr3_nt: TGTGCCAGCTCACTGGAGAGCGGGAGGGCTGACATTCAGTACTTC
cdr3_aa: CASSLESGRADIQYF

v_call: TRBV4-1
clone_size: NA
j_call: TRBJ2-5
d_call: NA
cdr3_nt: TGCGCCAGCAGCTTTCCCTCCAGGGTAGAGACCCAGTACTTC
cdr3_aa: CASSFPSRVETQYF

v_call: TRBV5-6
clone_size: NA
j_call: TRBJ1-3
d_call: TRBD1
cdr3_nt: TGTGCCAGCAGCCCGGGACAGGGTTTGTCTGGAAACACCATATATTTT
cdr3_aa: CASSPGQGLSGNTIYF

v_call: TRBV19
clone_size: NA
j_call: TRBJ1-1
d_call: NA
cdr3_nt: TGTGCCAGTAGTTGGGCGTTTAACACTGAAGCTTTCTTT
cdr3_aa: CASSWAFNTEAFF

v_call: TRBV5-1
clone_size: few
j_call: TRBJ2-5
d_call: TRBD2
cdr3_nt: TGCGCCAGCAGCTCCAGGACTAGCGGGGGAGGAGAGACCCAGTACTTC
cdr3_aa: CASSSRTSGGGETQYF

v_call: TRBV7-9
clone_size: NA
j_call: TRBJ1-4
d_call: TRBD1
cdr3_nt: TGTGCCAGCAGCGCAGCGGGGACAGGGGATGAAAAACTGTTTTTT
cdr3_aa: CASSAAGTGDEKLFF

v_call: TRBV28
clone_size: NA
j_call: TRBJ2-7
d_call: TRBD2
cdr3_nt: TGTGCCAGCAGTACCCGGACTAGCGGGAGGACTCCGTACTTC
cdr3_aa: CASSTRTSGRTPYF

v_call: TRBV7-9
clone_size: NA
j_call: TRBJ2-3
d_call: NA
cdr3_nt: TGTGCCAGCACCGGCACAGATACGCAGTATTTT
cdr3_aa: CASTGTDTQYF

v_call: TRBV5-1
clone_size: NA
j_call: TRBJ2-4
d_call: NA
cdr3_nt: TGCGCCAGCAGGGGAGACTTAGAATATAAAAACATTCAGTACTTC
cdr3_aa: CASRGDLEYKNIQYF

v_call: TRBV19
clone_size: few
j_call: TRBJ2-7
d_call: TRBD1
cdr3_nt: TGTGCCAGTAGCCAGGACAGGGGGCTAAGGTACGAGCAGTACTTC
cdr3_aa: CASSQDRGLRYEQYF

v_call: TRBV5-1
clone_size: NA
j_call: TRBJ2-2
d_call: TRBD1
cdr3_nt: TGCGCCAGCGGGACAGGGGAGAACACCGGGGAGCTGTTTTTT
cdr3_aa: CASGTGENTGELFF

v_call: TRBV18
clone_size: NA
j_call: TRBJ1-2
d_call: NA
cdr3_nt: TGTGCCAGCTCACCATTCGGAAGTTCCGCGACTTTTAACTATGGCTACACCTTC
cdr3_aa: CASSPFGSSATFNYGYTF

v_call: TRBV5-6
clone_size: few
j_call: TRBJ1-1
d_call: NA
cdr3_nt: TGTGCCAGCAGCTTGGCCGGGAACACTGAAGCTTTCTTT
cdr3_aa: CASSLAGNTEAFF

v_call: TRBV5-1
clone_size: NA
j_call: TRBJ2-4
d_call: TRBD2
cdr3_nt: TGCGCCAGCAGCCCCGGGACTAGCGGGAGATACGGCAAAAACATTCAGTACTTC
cdr3_aa: CASSPGTSGRYGKNIQYF

v_call: TRBV28
clone_size: once
j_call: TRBJ1-3
d_call: NA
cdr3_nt: TGTGCCAGCAGTGGCGGGGGGCTGAGAAACACCATATATTTT
cdr3_aa: CASSGGGLRNTIYF

v_call: TRBV7-9
clone_size: once
j_call: TRBJ2-7
d_call: NA
cdr3_nt: TGTGCCAGCAGCTTAGGCCGGAGCTCCTACGAGCAGTACTTC
cdr3_aa: CASSLGRSSYEQYF

v_call: TRBV4-1
clone_size: once
j_call: TRBJ1-1
d_call: NA
cdr3_nt: TGCGCCAGCAGCCCGTCCCCGCTTCGAGGATTGGCAACGACTGAAGCTTTCTTT
cdr3_aa: CASSPSPLRGLATTEAFF

v_call: TRBV2
clone_size: once
j_call: TRBJ1-5
d_call: NA
cdr3_nt: TGTGCCAGCAAAGATGAGACAATTGTTAATCAGCCCCAGCATTTT
cdr3_aa: CASKDETIVNQPQHF

v_call: TRBV11-2
clone_size: NA
j_call: TRBJ2-2
d_call: TRBD2
cdr3_nt: TGTGCCAGCAGCTTAGATAGTCTAGCGGGAGGGAACACCGGGGAGCTGTTTTTT
cdr3_aa: CASSLDSLAGGNTGELFF

v_call: TRBV6-4
clone_size: NA
j_call: TRBJ2-6
d_call: NA
cdr3_nt: TGTGCCAGCAGTGACGGGCCCTCTGGGGCCAACGTCCTGACTTTC
cdr3_aa: CASSDGPSGANVLTF

v_call: TRBV2
clone_size: NA
j_call: TRBJ2-5
d_call: TRBD1
cdr3_nt: TGTGCCAGCAGTGAACACAGGGGGAGGCAAGAGACCCAGTACTTC
cdr3_aa: CASSEHRGRQETQYF

v_call: TRBV7-2
clone_size: few
j_call: TRBJ1-5
d_call: NA
cdr3_nt: TGTGCCAGCCGCGGACAGCCCAATCAGCCCCAGCATTTT
cdr3_aa: CASRGQPNQPQHF

v_call: TRBV19
clone_size: NA
j_call: TRBJ1-1
d_call: TRBD1
cdr3_nt: TGTGCCAGTAGTCCCCGGGACAGGGTGAACACTGAAGCTTTCTTT
cdr3_aa: CASSPRDRVNTEAFF

v_call: TRBV4-1
clone_size: NA
j_call: TRBJ1-4
d_call: TRBD1
cdr3_nt: TGCGCCAGCAGCCCAGGACAGGTCGGCGAAAAACTGTTTTTT
cdr3_aa: CASSPGQVGEKLFF